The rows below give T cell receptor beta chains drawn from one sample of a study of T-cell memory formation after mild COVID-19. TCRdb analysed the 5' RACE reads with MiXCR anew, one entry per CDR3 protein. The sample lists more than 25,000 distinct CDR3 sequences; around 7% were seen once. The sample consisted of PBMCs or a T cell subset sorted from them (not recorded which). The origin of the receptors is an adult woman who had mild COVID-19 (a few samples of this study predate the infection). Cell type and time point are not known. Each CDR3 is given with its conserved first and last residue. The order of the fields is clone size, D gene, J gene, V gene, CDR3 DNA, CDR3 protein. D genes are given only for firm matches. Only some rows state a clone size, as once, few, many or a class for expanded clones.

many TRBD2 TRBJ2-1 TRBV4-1 TGCGCCAGCAGCCAATTCCGGGACTATACCGAGGATGAGCAGTTCTTC CASSQFRDYTEDEQFF
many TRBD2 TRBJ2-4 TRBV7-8 TGTGCCAGCAGCCGGGGGTTGCGGGAGGCCAAAAACATTCAGTACTTC CASSRGLREAKNIQYF
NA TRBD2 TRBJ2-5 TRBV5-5 TGTGCCAGCAGCTTGAGGGCTAGCGGGGGGCTCGGGGTTTCGGAGCAAGAGACCCAGTACTTC CASSLRASGGLGVSEQETQYF
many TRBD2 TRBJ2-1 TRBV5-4 TGTGCCAGCAGACAGGGACTAGCGGAATTCAATGAGCAGTTCTTC CASRQGLAEFNEQFF
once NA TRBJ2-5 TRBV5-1 TGCGCCAGCAGCTGGGCAAGGTCACGGGAAGAGACCCAGTACTTC CASSWARSREETQYF
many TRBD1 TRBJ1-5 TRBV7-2 TGTGCCAGCAGCTTAAACAGGGGGATGGGTCAGCCCCAGCATTTT CASSLNRGMGQPQHF
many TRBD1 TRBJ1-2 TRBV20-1 TGCAGTGCTACGTCTAAAGGGACAGTTTTCGGTGGCTACACCTTC CSATSKGTVFGGYTF
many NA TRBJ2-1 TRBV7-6 TGTGCCAGCAGCTTAGCGCAGTTAGACCGAAAGCAGTTCTTC CASSLAQLDRKQFF
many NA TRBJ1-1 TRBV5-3 TGTGCCAGAAGCGAAAGAGGGGCCACGGGCCTGACTGAAGCTTTCTTT CARSERGATGLTEAFF
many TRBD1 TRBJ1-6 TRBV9 TGTGCCAGCAGCCCAAGGACAGGGCAGGGTAATTCACCCCTCCACTTT CASSPRTGQGNSPLHF
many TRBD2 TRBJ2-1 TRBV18 TGTGCCAGCTCACGGAACAGCGGGGGGGAGCAGTTCTTC CASSRNSGGEQFF
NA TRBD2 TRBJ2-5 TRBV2 TGTGCCAGCAATATAGCGGGGGGGCAAGAGACCCAGTACTTC CASNIAGGQETQYF
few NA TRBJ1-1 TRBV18 TGTGCCAGCTCACAGGAAATGAACACTGAAGCTTTCTTT CASSQEMNTEAFF
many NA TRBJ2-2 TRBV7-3 TGTGCCAGCAGCTCCCTCGGGTCCGGGGAGCTGTTTTTT CASSSLGSGELFF
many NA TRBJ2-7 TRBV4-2 TGTGCCAGCAGCCAAGATGGGAGACCCTCGGGCGAGCAGTACTTC CASSQDGRPSGEQYF
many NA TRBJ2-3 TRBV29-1 TGCAGCGTTGAAGACCAAACTAGCTCTCGAGCTAGAAGCACAGATACGCAGTATTTT CSVEDQTSSRARSTDTQYF
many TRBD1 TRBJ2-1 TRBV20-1 TGCAGTGCTAGTCGGACAGGGTCCTACAATGAGCAGTTCTTC CSASRTGSYNEQFF
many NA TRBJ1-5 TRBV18 TGTGCCAGCTCTCTACAGGGCAATCAGCCCCAGCATTTT CASSLQGNQPQHF
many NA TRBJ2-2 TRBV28 TGTGCCAGTTTTTACTCCGGGCTACTCAACACCGGGGAGCTGTTTTTT CASFYSGLLNTGELFF
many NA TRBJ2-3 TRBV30 TGTGCCTGGAGTGTCGTAGGCGGCACAGATACGCAGTATTTT CAWSVVGGTDTQYF
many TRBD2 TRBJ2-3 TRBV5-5 TGTGCCAGCAGCTTGTCCCCTGTAGCGGGGGCCCGCACAGATACGCAGTATTTT CASSLSPVAGARTDTQYF
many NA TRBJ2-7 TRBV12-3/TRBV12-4 TGTGCCAGCAGTTTTTGGACACCCTACGAGCAGTACTTC CASSFWTPYEQYF
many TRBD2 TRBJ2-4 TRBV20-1 TGCAGTGCTTTAGCGGGAGGGGCAAACATTCAGTACTTC CSALAGGANIQYF
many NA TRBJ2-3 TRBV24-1 TGTGCCACCGGGGGGAGGACGGTGAACACAGATACGCAGTATTTT CATGGRTVNTDTQYF
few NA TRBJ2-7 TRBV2 TGTGCCAGTGGGGGGTACTCCTACGAGCAGTACTTC CASGGYSYEQYF
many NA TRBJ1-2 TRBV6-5 TGTGCCAGCAGTTACAAGGGATACAACTTTAACTATGGCTACACCTTC CASSYKGYNFNYGYTF
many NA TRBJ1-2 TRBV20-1 TGCAGTACAGGAGAAAACTATGGCTACACCTTC CSTGENYGYTF
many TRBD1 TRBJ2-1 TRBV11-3 TGTGCCAGCAGCCCCCGGACAGGCTTAGATGAGCAGTTCTTC CASSPRTGLDEQFF
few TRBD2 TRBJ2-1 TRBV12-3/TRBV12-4 TGTGCCAGCAGTACCATTAGCGGGAGGCTGGATGAGCAGTTCTTC CASSTISGRLDEQFF
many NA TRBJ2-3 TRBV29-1 TGCAGCGTCGCCTGGAGGGGGGGCATGGATACGCAGTATTTT CSVAWRGGMDTQYF
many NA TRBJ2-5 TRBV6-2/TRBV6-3 TGTGCCAGCCTAAAATTCGGGGGTCATCAAGAGACCCAGTACTTC CASLKFGGHQETQYF
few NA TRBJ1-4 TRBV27 TGTGCCAGCAGTTTCCTAGGACAGTCAAAGGGAAATGAAAAACTGTTTTTT CASSFLGQSKGNEKLFF
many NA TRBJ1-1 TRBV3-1 TGTGCCAGCAGCCAAGATTGGGGGGCAATGAACACTGAAGCTTTCTTT CASSQDWGAMNTEAFF
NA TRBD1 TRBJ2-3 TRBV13 TGTGCCAGCAGCCGCGGACAGGGCGATTGGCCCGATACGCAGTATTTT CASSRGQGDWPDTQYF
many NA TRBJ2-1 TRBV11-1 TGTGCCAGCAGCTTCAGCGGAAGCTCCTACAATGAGCAGTTCTTC CASSFSGSSYNEQFF
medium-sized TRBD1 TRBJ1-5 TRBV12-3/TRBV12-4 TGTGCCAGCAGTTCACCCCCGGGAGGCAGGGGGCCTGATCAGCCCCAGCATTTT CASSSPPGGRGPDQPQHF
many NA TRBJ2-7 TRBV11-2 TGTGCCAGCAGCATTGGAGCGGCCGAGGGGCACGAGCAGTACTTC CASSIGAAEGHEQYF
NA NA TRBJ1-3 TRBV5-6 TGTGCCAGCAGCTCACCTATCTCTGGAAACACCATATATTTT CASSSPISGNTIYF
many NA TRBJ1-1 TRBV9 TGTGCCAGCAGCGCCGCCGGGACATTGAACACTGAAGCTTTCTTT CASSAAGTLNTEAFF
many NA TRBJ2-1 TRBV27 TGTGCCAGCAGCTACAGGGAGCGGGGCTCCTACAATGAGCAGTTCTTC CASSYRERGSYNEQFF
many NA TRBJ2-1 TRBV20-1 TGCAGTGCTAGAAGAGGGGTATCCTTCAATGAGCAGTTCTTC CSARRGVSFNEQFF
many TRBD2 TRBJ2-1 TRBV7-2 TGTGCCAGCAGCTTGGGACTAGCGGGAGGTAATGAGCAGTTCTTC CASSLGLAGGNEQFF
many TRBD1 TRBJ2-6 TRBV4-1 TGCGCCAGCAGCCAACCGGGACAGGGTGCCAACGTCCTGACTTTC CASSQPGQGANVLTF
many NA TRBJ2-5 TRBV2 TGTGCCAGCAGTGAGAGGAGGGTACCCCGAGAGACCCAGTACTTC CASSERRVPRETQYF
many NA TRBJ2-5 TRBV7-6 TGTGCCAGCAGCTCCCATCAAGAGACCCAGTACTTC CASSSHQETQYF
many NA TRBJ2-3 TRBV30 TGTGCCTGGAGTGTGATGGGTACGCAGTATTTT CAWSVMGTQYF
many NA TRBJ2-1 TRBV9 TGTGCCAGCAGCGTAGCAAGCGGAGCCTACAATGAGCAGTTCTTC CASSVASGAYNEQFF
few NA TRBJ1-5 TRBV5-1 TGCGCCAGCAGCCTAGACGACGGCTACAATCAGCCCCAGCATTTT CASSLDDGYNQPQHF